One and the same sample provided the 13 T cell receptor beta chains below, sequenced in a study of blood T cells in healthy people across ages. Together with a sample-barcoded 5' primer, a J-beta primer mix was included in a second PCR lasting about 7 to 12 cycles. MiXCR was run by TCRdb on the 5' RACE reads, yielding one entry per CDR3 protein. The sample contains about 1.7 million distinct CDR3 sequences, 28% of which appear only once. The sequencing sample was made of blood. All receptors come from a woman aged 25-40 years in good health.

On this clonotype: This may be a read error: a much more frequent sequence differs by one nucleotide. The V and J genes are TRBV5-1 and TRBJ2-1; D not certain. From germline, CDR1 is SGHRS and CDR2 YFSETQ. The CDR3 sequence is 13 residues long. V lost 3 bases to trimming and J lost 7 bases, with 11 bases between them. This CDR3 is CASSSNSPNEQFF. CDR3 bases: TGCGCCAGCAGCTCTAACTCGCCGAATGAGCAGTTCTTC.

This chain joins TRBV6-5 and TRBJ1-3; D not resolved. Germline V gene data show CDR1 as MNHEY and CDR2 as SVGAGI. This CDR3 spans 14 amino acids. Trimming stripped 4 bases from V and 5 bases from J, with 12 bases between. The CDR3 here is CASSSSTTRNTIYF. The CDR3 nucleotides are TGTGCCAGCAGTTCCTCGACAACCAGAAACACCATATATTTT.

This clonotype has more than one count but fewer than ten. The chain links TRBV25-1 to TRBJ2-7, with TRBD1 identical over 8 bases. Judging by the DNA end, TRBJ2-5 fits better; the J call may be wrong. Germline lookup yields CDR1 MGHDK and CDR2 SYGVNS. CDR3 length: 13 amino acids. The CDR3 sequence: CATRAGGWETQYF. The CDR3 DNA reads as TGTGCCACCCGGGCAGGGGGCTGGGAGACCCAGTACTTC.

The chain couples TRBV20-1 to TRBJ1-5; D is uncertain. In germline, CDR1 is DFQATT, CDR2 SNEGSKA (reference sequence). Between the trimmed V and J ends, which lost 0 bases and 8 bases, there was a span of 14 bases. The CDR3 is 14 residues long. In nucleotides, the CDR3 is TGCAGTGCTAGAGATAGTCCCGGGAACAAGCCCCAGCATTTT. Translated: CSARDSPGNKPQHF.

This clonotype has more than one count but fewer than ten. V and J are TRBV21-1 and TRBJ2-5; the table's D gene call, TRBD1, was not cross checked with the DNA. TRBV21-1 is given as a pseudogene. This CDR3 is 15 amino acids long. In DNA, the CDR3 is TGTGCCAGCAGCAAAATGGGACAGGGGGCAGAGACCCAGTACTTC. Its translation: CASSKMGQGAETQYF.

This clonotype was found many times. V and J are TRBV20-1 and TRBJ2-6, with 10 bases that match TRBD1. Unmatched junction bases numbered 4, after V lost 5 bases and J lost 0 bases. CDR3 length: 16 amino acids. The germline gives CDR1 DFQATT, CDR2 SNEGSKA (reference sequence). The CDR3 DNA follows: TGCAGTGCTTGGGACAGGGGAGGCTCTGGGGCCAACGTCCTGACTTTC. Protein sequence: CSAWDRGGSGANVLTF.

The chain recombines TRBV12-3 or TRBV12-4 with TRBJ2-5, with 16 bases lining up with TRBD2. The V segment lost 5 bases and the J segment 5 bases; nucleotides outside the gene matches: 14. The CDR3 is made up of 19 amino acids. CDR3: CASSPRPPGTSGGVETQYF. The CDR3 bases are TGTGCCAGCAGTCCCCGGCCCCCCGGGACTAGCGGGGGGGTCGAGACCCAGTACTTC.

The chain employs TRBV12-2 and TRBJ1-5; the D call in the table, TRBD1, was not verified against the DNA. TRBV12-2 is termed a pseudogene. This CDR3 region has 16 residues. The DNA for the CDR3 is TGTGCAAGTCGCCCCAGGTGGGGCCTGGGCGATCAGCCCCAGCATTTT. This codes for CASRPRWGLGDQPQHF.

In its sample, this clonotype was seen a few times. The rearrangement joins TRBV12-3 or TRBV12-4 to TRBJ2-3; 8 bases agree with TRBD2. The length of the CDR3 is 16 residues. Germline trimming cut 7 bases from V and 4 bases from J; bases unmatched to any gene: 13. This CDR3 reads CASTIRGRGGADTQYF. As DNA, the CDR3 is TGTGCCAGCACAATTCGGGGACGGGGGGGCGCAGATACGCAGTATTTT.

J is TRBJ2-7 and V is TRBV5-1, with 10 bases fitting TRBD1. The J segment lost 6 bases and the V segment lost 4 bases, leaving 10 bases of the junction unmatched. The CDR3 consists of 15 residues. Germline assignment: CDR1 SGHRS and CDR2 YFSETQ. The CDR3 nucleotides are TGCGCCAGCAGCACGGCCGGGACAGGGGCCCCCGAGCAGTACTTC. Its protein is CASSTAGTGAPEQYF.

This clonotype has just a few counts. The CDR3, as DNA: TGCAGCGTTGCGACGGGGGCTGGCTACACCTTC. It yields the protein CSVATGAGYTF. V and J are TRBV29-1 and TRBJ1-2; weak D call: TRBD1 (6 bases). V was trimmed by 4 bases and J by 7 bases, leaving 10 bases between them. Germline V gene data show CDR1 as SQVTM and CDR2 as ANQGSEA. This CDR3 is built from 11 residues.

This clonotype was observed many times. The chain joins TRBV28 to TRBJ2-7, with D perhaps matching TRBD2 (6 bases). The CDR3 runs 11 residues. Germline V gene sequence: CDR1 MDHEN, CDR2 SYDVKM. V was trimmed by 8 bases and J by 7 bases, leaving 12 bases between them. For the CDR3, the DNA is TGTGCCAGCGATATGGAGGGTGAGCAGTACTTC. Protein sequence: CASDMEGEQYF.

The V gene is TRBV21-1, the J gene TRBJ1-1; the table's D call, TRBD1, has no DNA check behind it. TRBV21-1 is a recognized pseudogene. The CDR3 has 18 amino acids. Here the CDR3 DNA reads TGCGCCAGCAGCAAAGCGGGGCGGGACAGGGGGCTTGGGACTGAAGCTTTCTTT. It is translated as CASSKAGRDRGLGTEAFF.